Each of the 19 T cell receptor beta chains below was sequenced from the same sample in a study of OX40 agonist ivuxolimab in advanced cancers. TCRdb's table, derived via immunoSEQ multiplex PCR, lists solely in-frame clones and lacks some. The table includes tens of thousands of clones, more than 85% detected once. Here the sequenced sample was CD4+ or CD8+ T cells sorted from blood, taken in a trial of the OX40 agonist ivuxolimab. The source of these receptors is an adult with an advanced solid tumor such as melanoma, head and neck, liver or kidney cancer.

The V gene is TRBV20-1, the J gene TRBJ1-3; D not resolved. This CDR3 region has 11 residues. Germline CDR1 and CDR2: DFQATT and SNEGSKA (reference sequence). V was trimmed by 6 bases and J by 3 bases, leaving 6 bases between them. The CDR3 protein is CSALGGNTIYF. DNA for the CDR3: TGCAGTGCCCTAGGTGGAAACACCATATATTTT.

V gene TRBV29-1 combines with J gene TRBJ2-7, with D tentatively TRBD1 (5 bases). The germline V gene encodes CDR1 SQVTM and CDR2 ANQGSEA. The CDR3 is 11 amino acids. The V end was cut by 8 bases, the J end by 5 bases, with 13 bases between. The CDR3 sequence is CSFSGIHEQYF. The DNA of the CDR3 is TGCAGCTTCTCAGGGATTCACGAGCAGTACTTC.

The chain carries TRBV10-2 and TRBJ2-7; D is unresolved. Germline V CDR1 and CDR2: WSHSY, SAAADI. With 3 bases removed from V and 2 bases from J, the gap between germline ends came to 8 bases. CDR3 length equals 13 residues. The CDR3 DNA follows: TGCGCCAGCAGTGAAACTCATACCTACGAGCAGTACTTC. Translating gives CASSETHTYEQYF.

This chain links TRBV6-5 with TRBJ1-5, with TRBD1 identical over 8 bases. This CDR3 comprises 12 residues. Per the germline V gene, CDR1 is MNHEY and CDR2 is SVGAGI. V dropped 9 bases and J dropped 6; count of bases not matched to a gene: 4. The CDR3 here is CASGQGIQPQHF. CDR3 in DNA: TGTGCCAGTGGACAGGGAATTCAGCCCCAGCATTTT.

For the CDR3, the DNA is TGTGCCAGCAGTGAAGCAATCGGACAGGTGGGGACCCAGTACTTC. The encoded protein is CASSEAIGQVGTQYF. The chain carries TRBV2 and TRBJ2-5, with 7 bases matching TRBD1. Germline values: CDR1 SNHLY, CDR2 FYNNEI. The CDR3 runs to 15 residues. V lost 0 bases to trimming and J lost 7 bases; unmatched junction nucleotides: 8.

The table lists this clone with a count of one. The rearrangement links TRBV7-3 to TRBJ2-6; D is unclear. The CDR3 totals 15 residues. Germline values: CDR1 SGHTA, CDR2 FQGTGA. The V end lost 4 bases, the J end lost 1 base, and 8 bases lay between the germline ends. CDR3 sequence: CASSSFLSGANVLTF. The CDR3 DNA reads TGTGCCAGCAGCTCCTTTTTATCTGGGGCCAACGTCCTGACTTTC. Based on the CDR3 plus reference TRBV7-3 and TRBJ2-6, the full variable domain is GAGVSQTPSNKVTEKGKYVELRCDPISGHTALYWYRQSLGQGPEFLIYFQGTGAADDSGLPNDRFFAVRPEGSVSTLKIQRTERGDSAVYLCASSSFLSGANVLTFGAGSRLTVL.

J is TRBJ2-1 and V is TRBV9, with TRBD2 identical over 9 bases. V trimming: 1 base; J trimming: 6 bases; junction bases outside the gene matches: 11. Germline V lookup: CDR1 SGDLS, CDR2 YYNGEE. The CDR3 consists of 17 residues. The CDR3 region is CASSVQAGLARLNEQFF. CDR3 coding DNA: TGTGCCAGCAGCGTACAAGCAGGACTAGCGAGGCTCAATGAGCAGTTCTTC. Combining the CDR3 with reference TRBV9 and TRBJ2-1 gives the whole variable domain DSGVTQTPKHLITATGQRVTLRCSPRSGDLSVYWYQQSLDQGLQFLIQYYNGEERAKGNILERFSAQQFPDLHSELNLSSLELGDSALYFCASSVQAGLARLNEQFFGPGTRLTVL.

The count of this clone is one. CDR3 in DNA: TGTGCCAGTAGTATCTCCGGGACAGGGGGCGGGAATGAGCAGTTCTTC. Translated, it gives CASSISGTGGGNEQFF. The V gene is TRBV19, the J gene TRBJ2-1; 12 nucleotides align to TRBD1. CDR1 and CDR2 from the germline V gene are LNHDA and SQIVND (reference sequence). J lost 7 bases, V lost 3 bases, and 7 bases had no gene match. This CDR3 spans 16 amino acids.

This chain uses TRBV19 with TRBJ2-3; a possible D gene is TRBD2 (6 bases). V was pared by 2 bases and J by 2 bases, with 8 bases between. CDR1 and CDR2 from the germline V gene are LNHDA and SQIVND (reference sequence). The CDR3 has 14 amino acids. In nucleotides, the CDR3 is TGTGCCAGTAGTATACGGCGGGACACAGATACGCAGTATTTT. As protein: CASSIRRDTDTQYF.

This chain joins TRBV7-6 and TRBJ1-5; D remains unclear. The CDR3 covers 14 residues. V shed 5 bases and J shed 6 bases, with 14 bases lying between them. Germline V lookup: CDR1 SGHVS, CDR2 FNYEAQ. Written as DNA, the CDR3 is TGTGCCAGCAGCCTCCAGGAGGGAAGTCAGCCCCAGCATTTT. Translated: CASSLQEGSQPQHF. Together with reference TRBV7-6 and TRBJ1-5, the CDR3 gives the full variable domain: GAGVSQSPRYKVTKRGQDVALRCDPISGHVSLYWYRQALGQGPEFLTYFNYEAQQDKSGLPNDRFSAERPEGSISTLTIQRTEQRDSAMYRCASSLQEGSQPQHFGDGTRLSIL.

The CDR3 reads CASSPAGDRTDTQYF. Here the CDR3 DNA reads TGCGCCAGCAGCCCGGCTGGGGATAGGACAGATACGCAGTATTTT. V usage is TRBV5-1 and J usage is TRBJ2-3; D remains unclear. This CDR3 is built from 15 residues. Germline V CDR1 and CDR2: SGHRS, YFSETQ. V gave up 4 bases and J gave up 3 bases, with 15 bases separating them.

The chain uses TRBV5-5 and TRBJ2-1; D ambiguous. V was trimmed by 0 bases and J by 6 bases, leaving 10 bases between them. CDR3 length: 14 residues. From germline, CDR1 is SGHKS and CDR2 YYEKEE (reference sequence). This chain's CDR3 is CASSLAGTANEQFF. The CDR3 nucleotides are TGTGCCAGCAGCTTGGCCGGCACAGCCAATGAGCAGTTCTTC.

The CDR3 DNA reads as TGTGCCAGCAGTGAGTCTAGCGGGAGGGATACGCAGTATTTT. It translates to CASSESSGRDTQYF. This chain uses TRBV2 with TRBJ2-3; 11 positions match TRBD2. The length of the CDR3 is 14 residues. Germline CDR1 is SNHLY and CDR2 is FYNNEI. Trimming removed 3 bases from V and 6 bases from J; junction bases left unmatched: 2. Complete variable domain (other parts from reference TRBV2 and TRBJ2-3): EPEVTQTPSHQVTQMGQEVILRCVPISNHLYFYWYRQILGQKVEFLVSFYNNEISEKSEIFDDQFSVERPDGSNFTLKIRSTKLEDSAMYFCASSESSGRDTQYFGPGTRLTVL.

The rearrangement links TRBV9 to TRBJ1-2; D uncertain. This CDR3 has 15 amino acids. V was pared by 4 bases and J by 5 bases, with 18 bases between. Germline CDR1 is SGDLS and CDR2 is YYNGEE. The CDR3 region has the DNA TGTGCCAGCAGCCAAATAATGAGTGGAGGGTATGGCTACACCTTC. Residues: CASSQIMSGGYGYTF. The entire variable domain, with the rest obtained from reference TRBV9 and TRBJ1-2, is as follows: DSGVTQTPKHLITATGQRVTLRCSPRSGDLSVYWYQQSLDQGLQFLIQYYNGEERAKGNILERFSAQQFPDLHSELNLSSLELGDSALYFCASSQIMSGGYGYTFGSGTRLTVV.

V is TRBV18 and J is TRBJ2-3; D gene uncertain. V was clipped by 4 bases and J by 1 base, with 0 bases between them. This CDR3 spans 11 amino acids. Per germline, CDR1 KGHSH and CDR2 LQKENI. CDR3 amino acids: CASSRTDTQYF. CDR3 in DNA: TGTGCCAGCTCACGCACAGATACGCAGTATTTT.

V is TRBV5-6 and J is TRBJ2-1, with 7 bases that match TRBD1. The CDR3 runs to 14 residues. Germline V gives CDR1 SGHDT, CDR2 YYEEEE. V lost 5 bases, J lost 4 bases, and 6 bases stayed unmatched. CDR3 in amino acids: CASRPGQNYNEQFF. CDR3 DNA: TGTGCCAGCAGGCCGGGACAGAATTACAATGAGCAGTTCTTC.

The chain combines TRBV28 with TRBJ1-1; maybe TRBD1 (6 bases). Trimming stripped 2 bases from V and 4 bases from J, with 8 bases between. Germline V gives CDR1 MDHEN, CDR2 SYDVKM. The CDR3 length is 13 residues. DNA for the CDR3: TGTGCCAGCAGTTTAAGGGGGGGCACTGAAGCTTTCTTT. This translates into CASSLRGGTEAFF.

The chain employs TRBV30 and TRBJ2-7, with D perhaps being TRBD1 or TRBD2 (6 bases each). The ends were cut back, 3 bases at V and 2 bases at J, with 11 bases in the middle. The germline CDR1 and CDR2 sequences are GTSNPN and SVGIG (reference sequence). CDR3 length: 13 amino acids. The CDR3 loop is CAWRWGAAYEQYF. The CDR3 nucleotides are TGTGCCTGGAGATGGGGGGCGGCCTACGAGCAGTACTTC.

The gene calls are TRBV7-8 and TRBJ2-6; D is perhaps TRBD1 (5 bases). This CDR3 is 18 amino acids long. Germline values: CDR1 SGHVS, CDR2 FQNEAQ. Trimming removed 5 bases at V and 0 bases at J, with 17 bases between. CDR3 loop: CASSARTPYSSGANVLTF. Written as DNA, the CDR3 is TGTGCCAGCAGCGCCCGGACACCATATAGCTCTGGGGCCAACGTCCTGACTTTC.